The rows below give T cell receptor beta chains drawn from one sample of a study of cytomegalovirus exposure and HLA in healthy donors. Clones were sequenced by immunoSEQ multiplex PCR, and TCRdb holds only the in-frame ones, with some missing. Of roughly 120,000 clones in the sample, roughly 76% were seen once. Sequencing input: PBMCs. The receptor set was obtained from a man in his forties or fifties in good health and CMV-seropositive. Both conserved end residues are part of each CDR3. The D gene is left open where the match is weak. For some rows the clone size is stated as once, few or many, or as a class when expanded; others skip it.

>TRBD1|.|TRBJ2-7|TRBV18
TGTGCCAGCTCACCACCGGGGGGGACAGGGACAAACGAGCAGTACTTC
CASSPPGGTGTNEQYF
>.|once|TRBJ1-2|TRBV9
TGTGCCAGCAGCTCCTGGGGGGTTGGCTACACCTTC
CASSSWGVGYTF
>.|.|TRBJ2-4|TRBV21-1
TGTGCCAGCAGCCCCCACGGAGAAGTTTACTCAGCCAAAAACATTCAGTACTTC
CASSPHGEVYSAKNIQYF
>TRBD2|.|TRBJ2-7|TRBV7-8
TGTGCCAGCAGCTCCGGGACTAGGATCTACGAGCAGTACTTC
CASSSGTRIYEQYF
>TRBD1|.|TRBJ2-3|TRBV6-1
TGTGCCAGCAGTGAATTGAGGGGGCAAACAGATACGCAGTATTTT
CASSELRGQTDTQYF
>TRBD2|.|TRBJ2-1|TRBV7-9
TGTGCCAGCAGCTTAGCGACTAGCGGGGGCAATGAGCAGTTCTTC
CASSLATSGGNEQFF
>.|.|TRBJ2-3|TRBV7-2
TGTGCCAGCAGCCCTACGGGGGATACGCAGTATTTT
CASSPTGDTQYF
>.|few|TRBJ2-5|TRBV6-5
TGTGCCAGCAGGGGGGGTGGGGAGACCCAGTACTTC
CASRGGGETQYF
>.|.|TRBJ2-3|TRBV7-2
TGTGCCAGCAGCTTAGTTGGGGGGGGCGAAGATACGCAGTATTTT
CASSLVGGGEDTQYF
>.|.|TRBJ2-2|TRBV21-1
TGTGCCAGCAGCAAAGACCAGGGGCCCAGCACCGGGGAGCTGTTTTTT
CASSKDQGPSTGELFF
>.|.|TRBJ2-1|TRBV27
TGTGCCAGCAGTTTATGGAGCGATGAGCAGTTCTTC
CASSLWSDEQFF
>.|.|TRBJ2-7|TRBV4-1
TGCGCCAGCAGCCAAGTCGGCGGCTACGAGCAGTACTTC
CASSQVGGYEQYF
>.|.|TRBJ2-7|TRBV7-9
TGTTCCAGCAGCGACCGGGACAACTACTACGAGCAGTACTTC
CSSSDRDNYYEQYF
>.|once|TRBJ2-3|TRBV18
TGTGCCAGCTACGTAACGCAGGGCCCAGATACGCAGTATTTT
CASYVTQGPDTQYF
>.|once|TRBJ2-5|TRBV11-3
TGTGCCAGCAGCTTTAGCGGACCTCAAGAGACCCAGTACTTC
CASSFSGPQETQYF
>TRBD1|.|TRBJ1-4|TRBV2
TGTGCCAGCAGTGCGACAGGGGGAAAACTGTTTTTT
CASSATGGKLFF
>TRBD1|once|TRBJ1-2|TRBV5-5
TGTGCCAGCAGCTTGGTGGGACAGGCTCATTATGGCTACACCTTC
CASSLVGQAHYGYTF
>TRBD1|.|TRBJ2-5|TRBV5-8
TGTGCCAGCAGCTTGGAGGGGGCAGAGACCCAGTACTTC
CASSLEGAETQYF
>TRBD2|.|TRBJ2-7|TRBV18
TGTGCCAGCTCATGGACTAGCGACTCCTACGAGCAGTACTTC
CASSWTSDSYEQYF
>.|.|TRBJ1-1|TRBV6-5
TGTGCCAGCAGTTCAGGGTCGAACACTGAAGCTTTCTTT
CASSSGSNTEAFF
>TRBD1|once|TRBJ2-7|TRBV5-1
TGCGCCAGCAGCCTCGGGACAGGGGGAGGCCACGAGCAGTACTTC
CASSLGTGGGHEQYF
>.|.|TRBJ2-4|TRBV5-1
TGCGCCAGCAGCCCACAGGGAACCAAAAACATTCAGTACTTC
CASSPQGTKNIQYF
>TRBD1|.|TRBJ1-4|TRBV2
TGTGCCAGCTTCCGACAGGGAACAACTAATGAAAAACTGTTTTTT
CASFRQGTTNEKLFF
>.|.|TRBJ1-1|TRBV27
TGTGCCAGCAGTCCCCACAGGACAAACACTGAAGCTTTCTTT
CASSPHRTNTEAFF
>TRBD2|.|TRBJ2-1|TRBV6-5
TGTGCCAGCAGCCCCACTAGCGGAACCTACAATGAGCAGTTCTTC
CASSPTSGTYNEQFF
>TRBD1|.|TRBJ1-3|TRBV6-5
TGTGCCAGCAGCCGCGACAGGGGAACTGGAAACACCATATATTTT
CASSRDRGTGNTIYF
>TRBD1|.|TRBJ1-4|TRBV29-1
TGCAGCGTCCGGACAGGCGGAGGGGAAAAACTGTTTTTT
CSVRTGGGEKLFF
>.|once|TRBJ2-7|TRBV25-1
TGTGCCAGCAGTGAATACGAGGATTCGTACTTC
CASSEYEDSYF
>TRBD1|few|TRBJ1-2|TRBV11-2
TGTGCCAGCAGCCCCGGCAAGTGGGACAGCCCCTTCTATGGCTACACCTTC
CASSPGKWDSPFYGYTF
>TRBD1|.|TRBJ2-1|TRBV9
TGTGCCAGCAGCGCAGGGGGCGGATACAATGAGCAGTTCTTC
CASSAGGGYNEQFF
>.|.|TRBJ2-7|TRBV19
TGTGCCACCTCCCAAATAGAAACAGGGAACTACGAGCAGTACTTC
CATSQIETGNYEQYF
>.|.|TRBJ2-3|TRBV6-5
TGTGCCAGCAGTTACCTAAACACAGATACGCAGTATTTT
CASSYLNTDTQYF
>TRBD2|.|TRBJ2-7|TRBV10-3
TGTGCCATCAGTGAGCCCTTGGCGGGGGCCTACGAGCAGTACTTC
CAISEPLAGAYEQYF
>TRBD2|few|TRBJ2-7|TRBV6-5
TGTGCCAGCAGTTACTCGTTAGCGGGAGCAACGAACGAGCAGTACTTC
CASSYSLAGATNEQYF
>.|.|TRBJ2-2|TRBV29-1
TGCAGTGGTCGGGTCGCCGGGGAGCTGTTTTTT
CSGRVAGELFF
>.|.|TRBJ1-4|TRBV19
TGTGCCAGTAGTATGGTGGTACAGGCTAATGAAAAACTGTTTTTT
CASSMVVQANEKLFF
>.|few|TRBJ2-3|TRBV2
TGTGCCAGCAAAACAGTGATAGGCACAGATACGCAGTATTTT
CASKTVIGTDTQYF